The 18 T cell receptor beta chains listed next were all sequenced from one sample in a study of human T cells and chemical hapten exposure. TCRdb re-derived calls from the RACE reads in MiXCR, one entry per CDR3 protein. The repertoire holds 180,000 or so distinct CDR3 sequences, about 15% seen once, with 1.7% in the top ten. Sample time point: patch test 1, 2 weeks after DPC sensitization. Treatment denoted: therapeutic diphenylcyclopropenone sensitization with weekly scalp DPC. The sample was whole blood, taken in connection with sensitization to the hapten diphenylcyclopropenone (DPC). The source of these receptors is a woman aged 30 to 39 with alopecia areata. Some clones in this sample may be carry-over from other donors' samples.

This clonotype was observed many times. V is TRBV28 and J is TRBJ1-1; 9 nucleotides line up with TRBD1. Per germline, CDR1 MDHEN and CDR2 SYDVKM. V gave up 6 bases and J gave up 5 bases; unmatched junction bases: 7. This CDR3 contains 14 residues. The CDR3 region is CASRLDRGGTEAFF. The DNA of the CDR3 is TGTGCCAGCAGGTTGGACAGGGGAGGGACTGAAGCTTTCTTT. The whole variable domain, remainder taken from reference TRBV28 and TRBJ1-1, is DVKVTQSSRYLVKRTGEKVFLECVQDMDHENMFWYRQDPGLGLRLIYFSYDVKMKEKGDIPEGYSVSREKKERFSLILESASTNQTSMYLCASRLDRGGTEAFFGQGTRLTVV.

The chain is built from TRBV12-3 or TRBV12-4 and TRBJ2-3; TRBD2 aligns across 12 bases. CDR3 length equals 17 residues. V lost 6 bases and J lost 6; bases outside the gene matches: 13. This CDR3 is CASSFHPLAGGMDTQYF. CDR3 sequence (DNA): TGTGCCAGCAGCTTCCACCCCCTAGCGGGGGGGATGGATACGCAGTATTTT.

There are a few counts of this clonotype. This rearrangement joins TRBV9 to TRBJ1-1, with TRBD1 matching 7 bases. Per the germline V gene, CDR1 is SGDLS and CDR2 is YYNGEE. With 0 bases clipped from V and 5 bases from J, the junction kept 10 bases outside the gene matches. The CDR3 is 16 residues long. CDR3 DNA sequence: TGTGCCAGCAGCGTAGGATCAGGAGGGGGCGTTACTGAAGCTTTCTTT. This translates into CASSVGSGGGVTEAFF.

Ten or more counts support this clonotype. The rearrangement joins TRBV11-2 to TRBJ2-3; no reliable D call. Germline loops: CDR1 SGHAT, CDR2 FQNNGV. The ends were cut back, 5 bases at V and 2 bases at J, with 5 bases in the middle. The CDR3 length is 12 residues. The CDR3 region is CASSPDTDTQYF. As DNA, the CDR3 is TGTGCCAGCAGCCCGGACACAGATACGCAGTATTTT.

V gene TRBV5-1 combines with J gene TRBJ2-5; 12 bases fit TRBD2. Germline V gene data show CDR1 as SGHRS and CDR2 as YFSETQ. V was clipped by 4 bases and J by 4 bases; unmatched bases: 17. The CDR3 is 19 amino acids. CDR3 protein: CASSRTLPSTSGSGETQYF. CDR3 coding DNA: TGCGCCAGCAGCAGAACGCTCCCCTCGACTAGCGGGAGTGGAGAGACCCAGTACTTC.

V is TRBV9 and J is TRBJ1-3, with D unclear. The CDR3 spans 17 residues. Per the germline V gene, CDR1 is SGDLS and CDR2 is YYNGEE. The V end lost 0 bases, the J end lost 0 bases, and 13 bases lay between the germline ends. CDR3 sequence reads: CASSVVAGTVSGNTIYF. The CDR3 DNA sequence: TGTGCCAGCAGCGTAGTAGCCGGAACTGTCTCTGGAAACACCATATATTTT.

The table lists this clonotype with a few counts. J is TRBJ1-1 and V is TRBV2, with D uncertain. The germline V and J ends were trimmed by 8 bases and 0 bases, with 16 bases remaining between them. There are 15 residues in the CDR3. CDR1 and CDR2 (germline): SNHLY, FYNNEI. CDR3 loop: CASSLGFRLNTEAFF. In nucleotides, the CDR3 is TGTGCCAGCTCTCTAGGGTTTCGGTTGAACACTGAAGCTTTCTTT.

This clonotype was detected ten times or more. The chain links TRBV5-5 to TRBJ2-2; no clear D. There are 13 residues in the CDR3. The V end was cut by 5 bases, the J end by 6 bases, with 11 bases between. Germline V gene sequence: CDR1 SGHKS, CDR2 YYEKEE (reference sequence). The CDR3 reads CASSWNFAGELFF. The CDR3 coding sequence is TGTGCCAGCAGTTGGAATTTCGCCGGGGAGCTGTTTTTT.

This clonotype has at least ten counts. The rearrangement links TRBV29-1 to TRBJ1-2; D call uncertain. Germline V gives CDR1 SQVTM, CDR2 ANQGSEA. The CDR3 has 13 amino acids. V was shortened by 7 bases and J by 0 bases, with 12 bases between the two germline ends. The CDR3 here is CSAAQASNYGYTF. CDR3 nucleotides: TGCAGCGCAGCCCAGGCGTCTAACTATGGCTACACCTTC.

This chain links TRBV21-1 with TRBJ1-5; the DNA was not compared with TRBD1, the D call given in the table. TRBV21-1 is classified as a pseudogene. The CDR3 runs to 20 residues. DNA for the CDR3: TGTGCCAGCAGCAAATCGTCCCTGGACAGGGGCACCACACCAAATCAGCCCCAGCATTTT. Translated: CASSKSSLDRGTTPNQPQHF.

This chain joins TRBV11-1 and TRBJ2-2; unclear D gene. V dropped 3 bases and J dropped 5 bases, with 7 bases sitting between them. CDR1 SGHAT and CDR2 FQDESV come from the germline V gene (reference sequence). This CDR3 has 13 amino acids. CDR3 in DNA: TGTGCCAGCAGCTTTAGATCGACCGGGGAGCTGTTTTTT. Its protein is CASSFRSTGELFF. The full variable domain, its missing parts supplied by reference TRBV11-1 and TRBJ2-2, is EAEVAQSPRYKITEKSQAVAFWCDPISGHATLYWYRQILGQGPELLVQFQDESVVDDSQLPKDRFSAERLKGVDSTLKIQPAELGDSAMYLCASSFRSTGELFFGEGSRLTVL.

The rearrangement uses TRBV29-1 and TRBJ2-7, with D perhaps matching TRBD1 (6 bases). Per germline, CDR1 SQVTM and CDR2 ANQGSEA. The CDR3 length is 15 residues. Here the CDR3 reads CRGGDSEKSLYEQYF. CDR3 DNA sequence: TGCAGAGGGGGTGACAGCGAGAAGAGTCTCTACGAGCAGTACTTC.

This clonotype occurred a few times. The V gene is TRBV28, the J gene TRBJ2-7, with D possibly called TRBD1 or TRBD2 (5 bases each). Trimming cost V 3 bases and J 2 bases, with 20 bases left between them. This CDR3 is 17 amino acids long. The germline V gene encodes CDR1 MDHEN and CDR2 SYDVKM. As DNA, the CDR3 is TGTGCCAGCAGTTTGTCCCCCGGGACCGGTAACACCTACGAGCAGTACTTC. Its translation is CASSLSPGTGNTYEQYF.

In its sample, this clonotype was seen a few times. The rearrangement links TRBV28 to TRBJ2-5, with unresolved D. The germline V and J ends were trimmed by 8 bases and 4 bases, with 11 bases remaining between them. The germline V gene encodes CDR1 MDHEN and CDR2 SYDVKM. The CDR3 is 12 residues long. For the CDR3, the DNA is TGTGCCAGCGGCGGTAGCATAGAGACCCAGTACTTC. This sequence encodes CASGGSIETQYF.

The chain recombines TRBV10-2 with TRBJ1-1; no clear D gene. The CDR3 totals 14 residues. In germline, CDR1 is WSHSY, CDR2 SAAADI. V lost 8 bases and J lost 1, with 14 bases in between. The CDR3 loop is CASDGKGANTEAFF. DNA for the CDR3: TGCGCCAGCGATGGGAAGGGAGCGAACACTGAAGCTTTCTTT.

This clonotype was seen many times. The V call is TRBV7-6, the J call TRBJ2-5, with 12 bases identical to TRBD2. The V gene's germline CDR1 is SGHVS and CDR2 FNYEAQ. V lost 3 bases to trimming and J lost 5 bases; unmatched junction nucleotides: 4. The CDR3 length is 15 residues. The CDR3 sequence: CASSLLAGGPETQYF. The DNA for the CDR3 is TGTGCCAGCAGCTTGCTAGCGGGGGGGCCGGAGACCCAGTACTTC.

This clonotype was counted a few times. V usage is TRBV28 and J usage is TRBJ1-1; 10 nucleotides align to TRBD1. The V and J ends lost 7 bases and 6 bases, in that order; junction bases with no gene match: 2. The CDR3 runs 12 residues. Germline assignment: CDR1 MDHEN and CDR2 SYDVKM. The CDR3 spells CASTGQGAEAFF. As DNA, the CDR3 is TGTGCCAGCACTGGACAGGGGGCTGAAGCTTTCTTT. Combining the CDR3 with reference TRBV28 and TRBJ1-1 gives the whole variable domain DVKVTQSSRYLVKRTGEKVFLECVQDMDHENMFWYRQDPGLGLRLIYFSYDVKMKEKGDIPEGYSVSREKKERFSLILESASTNQTSMYLCASTGQGAEAFFGQGTRLTVV.

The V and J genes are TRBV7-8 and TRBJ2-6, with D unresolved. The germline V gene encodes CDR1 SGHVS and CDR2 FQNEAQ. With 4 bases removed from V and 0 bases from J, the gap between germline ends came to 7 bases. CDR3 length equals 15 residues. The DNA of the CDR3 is TGTGCCAGCAGCTCTATTGTCTCTGGGGCCAACGTCCTGACTTTC. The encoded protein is CASSSIVSGANVLTF.